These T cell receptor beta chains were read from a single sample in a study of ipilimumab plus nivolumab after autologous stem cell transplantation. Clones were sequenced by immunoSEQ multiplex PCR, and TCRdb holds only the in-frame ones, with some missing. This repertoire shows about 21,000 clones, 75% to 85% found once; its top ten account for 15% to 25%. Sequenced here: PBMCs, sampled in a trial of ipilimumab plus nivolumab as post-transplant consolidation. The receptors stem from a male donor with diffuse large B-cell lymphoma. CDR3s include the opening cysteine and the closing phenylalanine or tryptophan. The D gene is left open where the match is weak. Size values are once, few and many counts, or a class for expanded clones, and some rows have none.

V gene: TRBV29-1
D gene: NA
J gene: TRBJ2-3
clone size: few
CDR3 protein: CSVELGDTDTQYF

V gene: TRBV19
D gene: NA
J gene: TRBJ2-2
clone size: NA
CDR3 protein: CASRDPQSGELFF

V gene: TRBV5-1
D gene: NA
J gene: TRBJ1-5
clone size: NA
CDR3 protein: CASSSHLGGQPQHF

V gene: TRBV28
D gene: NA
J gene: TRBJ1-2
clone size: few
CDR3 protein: CASSLSGYYGYTF

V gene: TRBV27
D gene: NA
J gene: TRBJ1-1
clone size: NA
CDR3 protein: CASSLSWGRTEAFF

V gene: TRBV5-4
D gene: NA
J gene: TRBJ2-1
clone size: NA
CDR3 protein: CASSRLGGSYNEQFF

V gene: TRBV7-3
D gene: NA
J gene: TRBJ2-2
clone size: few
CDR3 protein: CASSRDQNTGELFF

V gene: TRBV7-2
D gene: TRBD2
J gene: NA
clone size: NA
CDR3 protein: CASSPGGTVSYEQYF

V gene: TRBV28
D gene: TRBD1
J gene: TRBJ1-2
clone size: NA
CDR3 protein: CASSNYQGAYGYTF

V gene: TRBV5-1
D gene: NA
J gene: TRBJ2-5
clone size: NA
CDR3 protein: CASSLSGGRSETQYF

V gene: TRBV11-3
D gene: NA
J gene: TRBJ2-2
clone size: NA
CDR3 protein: CASSFGFTGELFF

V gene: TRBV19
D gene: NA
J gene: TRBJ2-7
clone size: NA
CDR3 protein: CASSIGATGPYEQYF

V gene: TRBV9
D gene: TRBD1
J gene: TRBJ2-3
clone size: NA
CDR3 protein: CASSAQQGMGADTQYF

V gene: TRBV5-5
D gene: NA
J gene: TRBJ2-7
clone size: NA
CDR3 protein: CASNKQGFYEQYF

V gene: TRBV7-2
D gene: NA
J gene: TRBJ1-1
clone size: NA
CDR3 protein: CASSTRQGDKAEAFF

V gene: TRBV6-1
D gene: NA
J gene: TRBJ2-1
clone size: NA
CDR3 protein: CASRLEASFFGEQFF

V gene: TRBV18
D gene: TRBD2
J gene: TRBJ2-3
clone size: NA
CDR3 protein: CASSPRASGVMDTQYF

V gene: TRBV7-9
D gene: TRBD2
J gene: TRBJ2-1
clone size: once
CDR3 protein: CASSLVPRSGGRSEQFF

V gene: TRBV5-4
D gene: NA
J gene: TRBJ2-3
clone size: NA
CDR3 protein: CASSLGLEADTQYF

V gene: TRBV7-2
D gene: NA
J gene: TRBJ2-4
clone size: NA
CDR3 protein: CASSLVTGRKNIQYF

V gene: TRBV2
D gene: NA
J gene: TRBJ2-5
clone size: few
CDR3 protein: CASSPLHDQETQYF

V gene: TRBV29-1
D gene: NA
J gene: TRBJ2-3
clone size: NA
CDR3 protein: CSPGEGAGDTQYF

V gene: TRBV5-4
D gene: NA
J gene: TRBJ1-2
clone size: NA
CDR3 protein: CASSQDLAAGGYGYTF

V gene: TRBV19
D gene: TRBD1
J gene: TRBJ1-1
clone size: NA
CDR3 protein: CASTPSPATGKNTEAFF

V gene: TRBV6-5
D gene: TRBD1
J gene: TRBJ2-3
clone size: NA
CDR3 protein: CASRPTPTGGDTQYF

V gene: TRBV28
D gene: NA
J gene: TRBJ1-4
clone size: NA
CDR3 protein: CASSPGGGKGHEKLFF

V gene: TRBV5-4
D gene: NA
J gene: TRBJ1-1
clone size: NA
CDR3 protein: CASSFPGEGTEAFF

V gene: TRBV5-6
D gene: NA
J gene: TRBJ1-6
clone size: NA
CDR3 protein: CASSLLRGYSPLHF

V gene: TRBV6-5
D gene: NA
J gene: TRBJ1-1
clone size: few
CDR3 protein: CASTLGQPGTEAFF

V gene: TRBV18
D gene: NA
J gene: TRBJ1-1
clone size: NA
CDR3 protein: CASSPGRGGNTEAFF

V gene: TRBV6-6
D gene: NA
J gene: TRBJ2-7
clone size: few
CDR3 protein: CASRGSGTDNSYEQYF

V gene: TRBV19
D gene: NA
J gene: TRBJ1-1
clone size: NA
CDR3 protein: CASSRWFEAFF

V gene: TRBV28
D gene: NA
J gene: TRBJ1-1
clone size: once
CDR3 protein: CASSLARVGAFF

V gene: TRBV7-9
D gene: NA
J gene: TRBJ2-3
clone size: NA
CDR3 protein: CASSLAFRQAGTDTQYF

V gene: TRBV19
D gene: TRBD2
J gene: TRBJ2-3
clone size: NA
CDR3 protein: CASSRLAGGASTDTQYF

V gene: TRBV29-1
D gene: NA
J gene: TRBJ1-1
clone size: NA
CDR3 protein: CSVEKATNTEAFF

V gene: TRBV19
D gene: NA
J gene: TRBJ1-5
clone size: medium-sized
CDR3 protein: CASSIERARGQPQHF

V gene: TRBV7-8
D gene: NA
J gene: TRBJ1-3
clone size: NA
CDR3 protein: CASSPRLMGGSGNTIYF

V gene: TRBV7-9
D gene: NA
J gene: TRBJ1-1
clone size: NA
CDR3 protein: CASSSEGANTEAFF

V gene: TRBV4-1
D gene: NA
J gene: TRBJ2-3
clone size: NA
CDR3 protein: CASSQQGLTNTDTQYF

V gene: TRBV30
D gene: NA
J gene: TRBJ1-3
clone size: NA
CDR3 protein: CAWSVERAGNTIYF

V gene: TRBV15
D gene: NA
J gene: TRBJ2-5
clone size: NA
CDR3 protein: CATSRSGLGGETQYF

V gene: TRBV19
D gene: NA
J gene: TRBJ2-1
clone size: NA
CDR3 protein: CASSIDRNLYNEQFF

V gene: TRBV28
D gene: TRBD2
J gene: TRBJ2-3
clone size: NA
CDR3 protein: CASSGLAGASTDTQYF

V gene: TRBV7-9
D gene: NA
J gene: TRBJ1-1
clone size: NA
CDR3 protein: CASSQTGNTEAFF

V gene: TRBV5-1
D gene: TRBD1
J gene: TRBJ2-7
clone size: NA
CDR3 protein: CASSPPGTGTYEQYF